The 22 T cell receptor beta chains below all came from one sample that was sequenced in a study of blood T cell repertoires in COVID-19. Method: immunoSEQ multiplex PCR; TCRdb's copy keeps in-frame clones and lacks some. Here the sample spans roughly 100,000 clones, around 88% being singletons. The sample taken for sequencing was peripheral blood. The receptor source for this set is a man older than 75 with acute or convalescent COVID-19.

The J gene is TRBJ1-3, the V gene TRBV5-4; D gene unclear. The CDR3 has 16 amino acids. The ends were cut back, 0 bases at V and 0 bases at J, with 10 bases in the middle. Germline V CDR1 and CDR2: SGHNT, YYREEE (reference sequence). The chain's CDR3 is CASSLGGTSSGNTIYF. In nucleotides, the CDR3 is TGTGCCAGCAGCTTGGGAGGCACGAGCTCTGGAAACACCATATATTTT.

This chain connects TRBV15 to TRBJ2-1; 11 bases match TRBD2. Germline V gene data show CDR1 as LNHNV and CDR2 as YYDKDF (reference sequence). V lost 0 bases to trimming and J lost 9 bases; unmatched junction nucleotides: 10. This CDR3 comprises 17 residues. As DNA, the CDR3 is TGTGCCACCAGCAGAGAGGGATTAGCGGGAGGGCCGAGTGAGCAGTTCTTC. Its translation: CATSREGLAGGPSEQFF.

The rearrangement joins TRBV27 to TRBJ2-7; 7 bases match TRBD1. V was clipped by 4 bases and J by 3 bases; unmatched bases: 15. The CDR3 has 17 amino acids. Germline values: CDR1 MNHEY, CDR2 SMNVEV (reference sequence). The CDR3: CASSSSYLTGISYEQYF. The DNA for the CDR3 is TGTGCCAGCAGTTCCTCATATTTGACAGGGATAAGCTACGAGCAGTACTTC.

CDR3: CASSLSPGANTGELFF. CDR3 in DNA: TGTGCCAGCAGTTTATCCCCAGGGGCGAACACCGGGGAGCTGTTTTTT. This chain links TRBV28 with TRBJ2-2; a possible D gene is TRBD1 (6 bases). The germline V gene encodes CDR1 MDHEN and CDR2 SYDVKM. CDR3 length: 16 residues. Deletions cut 1 base from V and 0 bases from J, with 9 bases between. Using reference TRBV28 and TRBJ2-2 for the parts outside the CDR3, the full variable domain is DVKVTQSSRYLVKRTGEKVFLECVQDMDHENMFWYRQDPGLGLRLIYFSYDVKMKEKGDIPEGYSVSREKKERFSLILESASTNQTSMYLCASSLSPGANTGELFFGEGSRLTVL.

The rearrangement joins TRBV7-2 to TRBJ2-1; 8 bases are a match to TRBD2. The CDR3 is 14 amino acids. Looked up from germline, CDR1 is SGHTA and CDR2 is FQGNSA. Trimming cost V 3 bases and J 7 bases; bases outside gene matches: 5. The CDR3 reads CASSFASGLNEQFF. In nucleotides, the CDR3 is TGTGCCAGCAGCTTTGCTAGCGGGTTAAATGAGCAGTTCTTC. Drawing the rest from reference TRBV7-2 and TRBJ2-1, the complete variable domain is GAGVSQSPSNKVTEKGKDVELRCDPISGHTALYWYRQSLGQGLEFLIYFQGNSAPDKSGLPSDRFSAERTGGSVSTLTIQRTQQEDSAVYLCASSFASGLNEQFFGPGTRLTVL.

The chain links TRBV27 to TRBJ1-2; TRBD1 aligns across 8 bases. This CDR3 spans 13 amino acids. Looked up from germline, CDR1 is MNHEY and CDR2 is SMNVEV (reference sequence). V lost 4 bases and J lost 2; bases outside the gene matches: 0. Written as DNA, the CDR3 is TGTGCCAGCAGTTGGGACAGGAACTATGGCTACACCTTC. Translating it yields CASSWDRNYGYTF.

The chain joins TRBV5-1 to TRBJ1-1; D unresolved. Trimming pared 1 base from V and 0 bases from J, leaving 10 bases between. Per germline, CDR1 SGHRS and CDR2 YFSETQ. The CDR3 loop spans 15 amino acids. This CDR3 is CASSLLGLMNTEAFF. The CDR3 nucleotides read TGCGCCAGCAGCTTGCTAGGTCTGATGAACACTGAAGCTTTCTTT.

The chain employs TRBV9 and TRBJ1-3, with D perhaps TRBD1 (5 bases). Trimming took off 0 bases at V and 0 bases at J, with 7 bases between the two ends. Germline V gene lookup returns CDR1 SGDLS and CDR2 YYNGEE. This CDR3 contains 15 residues. The DNA for the CDR3 is TGTGCCAGCAGCGTAGACAGGCGCTCTGGAAACACCATATATTTT. This sequence encodes CASSVDRRSGNTIYF.

This clone was seen a single time. The chain joins TRBV5-1 to TRBJ2-1; D not resolved. The germline gives CDR1 SGHRS, CDR2 YFSETQ. Trimming stripped 0 bases from V and 0 bases from J, with 4 bases between. The CDR3 sequence is 14 residues long. The CDR3 loop reads CASSLGDSYNEQFF. As DNA, the CDR3 is TGCGCCAGCAGCTTGGGAGACTCCTACAATGAGCAGTTCTTC. Full variable domain (remainder filled in from reference TRBV5-1 and TRBJ2-1): KAGVTQTPRYLIKTRGQQVTLSCSPISGHRSVSWYQQTPGQGLQFLFEYFSETQRNKGNFPGRFSGRQFSNSRSEMNVSTLELGDSALYLCASSLGDSYNEQFFGPGTRLTVL.

Notes on this clone: The same CDR3 also results from other DNA sequences found in this sample. The chain uses TRBV5-1 and TRBJ1-1, with 7 bases identical to TRBD1. With V trimmed by 0 bases and J by 3 bases, 2 bases remained unmatched. Germline V CDR1 and CDR2: SGHRS, YFSETQ. This CDR3 comprises 14 residues. CDR3 amino acids: CASSLGQGYTEAFF. The CDR3 region has the DNA TGCGCCAGCAGCTTGGGACAGGGATACACTGAAGCTTTCTTT.

The V call is TRBV6-5, the J call TRBJ2-4; 7 nucleotides align to TRBD1. This CDR3 is built from 16 residues. The germline CDR1 and CDR2 sequences are MNHEY and SVGAGI. V was clipped by 3 bases and J by 5 bases; unmatched bases: 10. The CDR3 region is CASSYHLTGIQNIQYF. The CDR3 region has the DNA TGTGCCAGCAGTTATCACCTGACAGGGATCCAAAACATTCAGTACTTC.

This clone appeared a single time. The chain uses TRBV5-4 and TRBJ2-7; no definite D call. CDR3 size: 13 residues. CDR1 SGHNT and CDR2 YYREEE come from the germline V gene (reference sequence). V dropped 4 bases and J dropped 1 base, with 9 bases sitting between them. The CDR3 nucleotides read TGTGCCAGCAGCCTGAGATATTCCTACGAGCAGTACTTC. Amino acid sequence: CASSLRYSYEQYF.

This clone showed up just once. The CDR3 sequence is CASSLLRGGAGYGYTF. The CDR3 DNA follows: TGTGCCAGCAGCCTATTACGCGGGGGGGCGGGCTATGGCTACACCTTC. The V and J genes are TRBV6-6 and TRBJ1-2; D might be TRBD1 (6 bases). Trimming took off 6 bases at V and 4 bases at J, with 21 bases between the two ends. Germline CDR1 and CDR2: MNHNY and SVGAGI (reference sequence). The CDR3 is 16 residues long.

Comments on this clone: One end of the junction fails to match germline, which may point to a read error. The V and J genes are TRBV19 and TRBJ2-1, with TRBD1 matching 12 bases. Germline V gene data show CDR1 as LNHDA and CDR2 as SQIVND (reference sequence). The CDR3 extends over 15 amino acids. The CDR3 bases are TGTGCCAGTAGTTCCGGGACAGGGGGCTACGATGAGCAGTTCTTC. Amino acid sequence: CASSSGTGGYDEQFF.

DNA of the CDR3: TGCGCCAGCAGCTTGGACGGACTAGCGGGAGGGAGAGATACGCAGTATTTT. This gives the protein CASSLDGLAGGRDTQYF. The chain uses TRBV5-1 and TRBJ2-3, with 15 positions matching TRBD2. Unmatched junction bases numbered 4, after V lost 0 bases and J lost 5 bases. Germline loops: CDR1 SGHRS, CDR2 YFSETQ. The CDR3 is made up of 17 amino acids.

The genes are TRBV29-1 and TRBJ1-6; 9 bases agree with TRBD1. Trimming removed 5 bases from V and 7 bases from J; junction bases left unmatched: 6. Germline V gives CDR1 SQVTM, CDR2 ANQGSEA. The CDR3 spans 14 residues. This CDR3 is CSVRLDRGNSPLHF. CDR3 DNA sequence: TGCAGCGTTAGGCTAGACAGGGGGAATTCACCCCTCCACTTT.

The V call is TRBV29-1, the J call TRBJ2-5, with D unclear. CDR1 is SQVTM and CDR2 is ANQGSEA in the germline V gene. The CDR3 has 10 residues. The ends were cut back, 7 bases at V and 5 bases at J, with 8 bases in the middle. The CDR3 region is CSGLTETQYF. The CDR3 DNA is TGCAGCGGGCTTACGGAGACCCAGTACTTC.

The chain joins TRBV7-9 to TRBJ2-5; 14 positions agree with TRBD2. V trimming: 5 bases; J trimming: 5 bases; junction bases outside the gene matches: 10. Germline V gene lookup returns CDR1 SEHNR and CDR2 FQNEAQ (reference sequence). This CDR3 has 17 residues. CDR3 DNA: TGTGCCAGCAGCCAAGGACTAGCGGGAGGCGCGGGGGAGACCCAGTACTTC. It codes for CASSQGLAGGAGETQYF.

The rearrangement links TRBV7-2 to TRBJ2-7, with 9 bases aligning to TRBD1. CDR1 is SGHTA and CDR2 is FQGNSA in the germline V gene. This CDR3 is 12 amino acids long. V dropped 6 bases and J dropped 6; count of bases not matched to a gene: 3. The chain's CDR3 is CASSSDRGEQYF. The CDR3 region has the DNA TGTGCCAGCAGTTCGGACAGGGGCGAGCAGTACTTC.

This sequence joins TRBV7-9 and TRBJ2-4; 7 positions agree with TRBD1. The CDR3 is 15 residues long. Trimming at V came to 5 bases and at J to 8 bases, leaving 12 bases not matched to a gene. Looked up from germline, CDR1 is SEHNR and CDR2 is FQNEAQ (reference sequence). CDR3 sequence: CASSGGQLAAYIQYF. The DNA of the CDR3 is TGTGCCAGCAGCGGGGGACAGCTAGCCGCGTACATTCAGTACTTC.

This chain connects TRBV19 to TRBJ2-1; possible D gene TRBD2, 6 bases. Germline V gene data show CDR1 as LNHDA and CDR2 as SQIVND (reference sequence). V dropped 3 bases and J dropped 9 bases, with 15 bases sitting between them. The CDR3 is 14 amino acids. DNA for the CDR3: TGTGCCAGTAGTATGAGCGGACTACGTGGTGAGCAGTTCTTC. This encodes CASSMSGLRGEQFF.

The genes are TRBV28 and TRBJ2-7, with D tentatively TRBD2 (5 bases). CDR3 length: 13 amino acids. Trimming stripped 2 bases from V and 2 bases from J, with 7 bases between. Germline V gives CDR1 MDHEN, CDR2 SYDVKM. CDR3 coding DNA: TGTGCCAGCAGTTTAGGCGGGCCCTACGAGCAGTACTTC. This translates into CASSLGGPYEQYF.